This record covers a single TCR beta chain. The sample is drawn from a study of shared clonotypes between healthy human individuals. Naive CD8 cells, CD45RO-negative and positively selected for CCR7, excluded terminally differentiated effector memory CD45RA+ cells. Sequencing was performed with immunoSEQ multiplex PCR; in TCRdb, only in-frame clones are kept and a portion is missing. The sample shows some 2.1 million clones, 90% to 95% of them seen only once. Sequenced: naive CD8+ T cells from PBMCs. This TCR came from a man younger than 35 in good health. Some clones in this sample may be carry-over from other donors' samples.

The DNA for the CDR3 is TGTGCCAGCAGCTCTCAAGGAAACTGGGAAAAACTGTTTTTT. Translating it yields CASSSQGNWEKLFF. The genes are TRBV5-6 and TRBJ1-4; no definite D call. The CDR3 loop spans 14 amino acids. Germline V gene sequence: CDR1 SGHDT, CDR2 YYEEEE. Trimming shortened V by 3 bases and J by 8 bases, and 14 bases separated the two germline ends.